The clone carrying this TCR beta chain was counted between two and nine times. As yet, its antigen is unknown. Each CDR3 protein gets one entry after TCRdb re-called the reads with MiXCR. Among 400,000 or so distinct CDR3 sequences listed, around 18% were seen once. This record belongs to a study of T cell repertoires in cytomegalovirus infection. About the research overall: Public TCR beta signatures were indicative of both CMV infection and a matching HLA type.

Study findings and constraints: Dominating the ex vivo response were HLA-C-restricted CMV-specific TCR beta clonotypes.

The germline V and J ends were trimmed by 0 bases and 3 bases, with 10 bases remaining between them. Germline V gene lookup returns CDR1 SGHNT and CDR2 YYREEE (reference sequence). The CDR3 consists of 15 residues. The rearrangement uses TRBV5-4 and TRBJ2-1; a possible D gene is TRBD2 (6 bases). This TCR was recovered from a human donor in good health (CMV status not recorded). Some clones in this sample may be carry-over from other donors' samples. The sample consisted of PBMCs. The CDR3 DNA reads TGTGCCAGCAGCTTGGAGGGACTTAACTACAATGAGCAGTTCTTC. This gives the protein CASSLEGLNYNEQFF.